This T cell receptor beta chain was documented in a study of response to subunit inactivated influenza vaccine. Regarding the study as a whole: The authors offered the suggestion that each seasonal influenza vaccination recruits few new T cells.

The V end lost 3 bases, the J end lost 8 bases, and 12 bases lay between the germline ends. CDR1 and CDR2 from the germline V gene are SGHTS and YDEGEE. The CDR3 has 13 amino acids. This clonotype was detected many times. Its antigen is currently unknown. TCRdb analysed the RT-PCR reads with MiXCR anew, one entry per CDR3 protein. The table has roughly 460,000 distinct CDR3 sequences, roughly 9.8% seen once. The source of this sequence is a man aged 50-60 years who received an inactivated influenza vaccine. The chain combines TRBV5-8 with TRBJ2-1; D remains ambiguous. The source was PBMCs from blood, collected roughly 48 days after vaccination. CDR3 region: CASSYRRRDEQFF. Written as DNA, the CDR3 is TGTGCCAGCAGCTACCGGCGTCGCGATGAGCAGTTCTTC.